Listed here is a single TCR beta chain. This sample is part of a study of blood T cell repertoires in COVID-19. Study context: Nucleic acid was either cDNA or gDNA, and it came from T cells, B-cell-depleted T cells, or PBMCs.

The CDR3 is 15 amino acids. Trimming removed 3 bases from V and 3 bases from J, with 12 bases in between. CDR1 and CDR2 (germline): LNHDA, SQIVND (reference sequence). Assay used: immunoSEQ multiplex PCR; TCRdb lists only in-frame clones, some missing. The data contain some 70,000 clones, around 86% of them singletons. The rearrangement links TRBV19 to TRBJ1-5; the D gene is possibly TRBD1 (6 bases). This sequence originates from a man aged 50 to 59 with active COVID-19. The sample was peripheral blood. The CDR3: CASSIGEGDNQPQHF. CDR3 bases: TGTGCCAGTAGTATTGGGGAGGGGGACAATCAGCCCCAGCATTTT. Drawing the rest from reference TRBV19 and TRBJ1-5, the complete variable domain is DGGITQSPKYLFRKEGQNVTLSCEQNLNHDAMYWYRQDPGQGLRLIYYSQIVNDFQKGDIAEGYSVSREKKESFPLTVTSAQKNPTAFYLCASSIGEGDNQPQHFGDGTRLSIL.